The next 27 T cell receptor beta chains were all read from a single sample in a study of CD8+ T cells in alopecia areata. After isolation, RNA underwent reverse transcription to generate cDNA as the sequencing template. Method: immunoSEQ multiplex PCR; TCRdb's copy keeps in-frame clones and lacks some. The sample has around 250,000 clones; about 68% are singletons. Sequences were derived from CD4+ T cells sorted from blood, sampled at week 0. The origin of the receptors is a human donor with alopecia areata.

The J gene is TRBJ1-2, the V gene TRBV29-1; D is possibly TRBD1 (5 bases). The CDR3 covers 11 residues. Trimming removed 7 bases from V and 5 bases from J, with 11 bases in between. The germline V gene encodes CDR1 SQVTM and CDR2 ANQGSEA. The CDR3 sequence: CSALGEYGYTF. Here the CDR3 DNA reads TGCAGCGCCCTAGGGGAGTATGGCTACACCTTC.

The table lists this clone with a count of one. The V gene is TRBV30, the J gene TRBJ1-1; D may be TRBD1 (6 bases). The CDR3 has 14 residues. CDR1 is GTSNPN and CDR2 is SVGIG in the germline V gene (reference sequence). Between the trimmed V and J ends, which lost 3 bases and 11 bases, there was a span of 22 bases. CDR3 coding DNA: TGTGCCTGGAGGGGGGGCCGCGGGGCCCTCTTGGCTTTCTTT. It encodes CAWRGGRGALLAFF.

J is TRBJ2-7 and V is TRBV5-1; perhaps TRBD1 as D (5 bases). V lost 0 bases and J 4 bases, leaving 8 bases between the germline ends. Germline V gene sequence: CDR1 SGHRS, CDR2 YFSETQ. The CDR3 has 13 amino acids. The CDR3 DNA reads TGCGCCAGCAGCTTGGACAGGTCATACGAGCAGTACTTC. Its protein is CASSLDRSYEQYF.

This clone turned up a few times. This chain connects TRBV19 to TRBJ2-1; no clear D. The CDR3 contains 13 residues. V lost 4 bases and J 8 bases, leaving 12 bases between the germline ends. Germline V gene lookup returns CDR1 LNHDA and CDR2 SQIVND (reference sequence). CDR3 nucleotide sequence: TGTGCCAGTAGTACTTTACAGAAGGATGAGCAGTTCTTC. Translated, it gives CASSTLQKDEQFF.

The genes are TRBV11-3 and TRBJ2-3; 8 bases are shared with TRBD2. The germline gives CDR1 SGHNT, CDR2 YENEEA. This CDR3 region has 17 residues. V trimming: 2 bases; J trimming: 6 bases; junction bases outside the gene matches: 13. CDR3 in DNA: TGTGCCAGCAGCTTATCCCCTCCGCTCGGGGGGGCCGATACGCAGTATTTT. It codes for CASSLSPPLGGADTQYF.

The chain has TRBV25-1 and TRBJ1-1; TRBD1 matches at 7 bases. This CDR3 comprises 14 residues. Germline-derived CDR1 and CDR2 are MGHDK and SYGVNS. After removal of 7 bases from V and 4 bases from J, the junction contained 9 bases not matched to a gene. The CDR3 spells CASTSTGVGTEAFF. In nucleotides, the CDR3 is TGTGCCAGCACTTCCACAGGGGTGGGCACTGAAGCTTTCTTT.

The chain uses TRBV29-1 and TRBJ2-3; 8 bases are shared with TRBD2. CDR1 SQVTM and CDR2 ANQGSEA come from the germline V gene. The CDR3 sequence is 15 residues long. J lost 1 base, V lost 7 bases, and 10 bases had no gene match. For the CDR3, the DNA is TGCAGCGCCATAGGGGGTAGCGGGGGCACAGATACGCAGTATTTT. Its protein product is CSAIGGSGGTDTQYF.

The CDR3 is CASTIPGPYEQYF. The CDR3 DNA reads as TGTGCCAGCACGATCCCGGGGCCCTACGAGCAGTACTTC. The chain has TRBV7-2 and TRBJ2-7; the D call may be TRBD1 or TRBD2 (5 bases each). The CDR3 has 13 amino acids. With 7 bases removed from V and 2 bases from J, the gap between germline ends came to 12 bases. Looked up from germline, CDR1 is SGHTA and CDR2 is FQGNSA.

CDR3 sequence (DNA): TGTGCCAGCAGTCTCGGGGGCAACCGGCCCCAGCAGTTCTTC. It specifies CASSLGGNRPQQFF. The chain links TRBV6-5 to TRBJ2-1, with D possibly called TRBD1 or TRBD2 (6 bases each). Germline CDR1 and CDR2: MNHEY and SVGAGI. The CDR3 runs to 14 residues. V was cut by 5 bases and J by 11 bases, with 19 bases left in between.

This clone turned up a few times. This sequence joins TRBV2 and TRBJ1-5; no clear D. The CDR3 length is 14 residues. The V gene's germline CDR1 is SNHLY and CDR2 FYNNEI. V was clipped by 2 bases and J by 5 bases, with 10 bases between them. The CDR3 nucleotides read TGTGCCAGCAGTGAAAGGGCAGGCTATCAGCCCCAGCATTTT. It yields the protein CASSERAGYQPQHF.

This rearrangement joins TRBV25-1 to TRBJ2-5; D may be TRBD2 (5 bases). The germline V and J ends were trimmed by 6 bases and 4 bases, with 18 bases remaining between them. This CDR3 spans 15 amino acids. CDR1 MGHDK and CDR2 SYGVNS come from the germline V gene. The CDR3, as DNA: TGTGCCAGCAGGCTTGGAGGTATTGGGAGAGAGACCCAGTACTTC. Its protein product is CASRLGGIGRETQYF.

This clone has more than one count but fewer than ten. The chain couples TRBV2 to TRBJ2-7, with 9 nucleotides matching TRBD2. The CDR3 totals 16 residues. In germline, CDR1 is SNHLY, CDR2 FYNNEI. V shed 8 bases, J shed 3 bases, and the junction held 14 bases outside the gene matches. The CDR3 loop is CASHHAPGLALYEQYF. The CDR3 DNA reads TGTGCCAGCCATCATGCCCCAGGACTAGCGCTCTACGAGCAGTACTTC.

This clone was observed once. The chain recombines TRBV4-2 with TRBJ1-2, with a possible D match to TRBD1 (6 bases). CDR3 size: 17 residues. V was clipped by 0 bases and J by 2 bases, with 16 bases between them. Per germline, CDR1 LGHNA and CDR2 YNFKEQ. The CDR3 coding sequence is TGTGCCAGCAGCCAAGATCTAGGACAGACAAAGAACTATGGCTACACCTTC. It encodes CASSQDLGQTKNYGYTF.

V usage is TRBV25-1 and J usage is TRBJ1-1, with D unclear. CDR3 size: 14 residues. Germline V gene data show CDR1 as MGHDK and CDR2 as SYGVNS. V was cut by 5 bases and J by 4 bases, with 14 bases left in between. As DNA, the CDR3 is TGTGCCAGCAGTCCCTCGATTTGGGGCACTGAAGCTTTCTTT. Translation gives CASSPSIWGTEAFF.

This chain's CDR3 is CASSVAGQTGYEQYF. The CDR3 DNA reads TGTGCCAGCAGCGTAGCGGGACAAACGGGCTACGAGCAGTACTTC. The chain combines TRBV9 with TRBJ2-7, with a tentative D call TRBD1 (6 bases). Looked up from germline, CDR1 is SGDLS and CDR2 is YYNGEE. This CDR3 spans 15 amino acids. V was clipped by 0 bases and J by 3 bases, with 13 bases between them.

This clone appeared once. This chain links TRBV5-1 with TRBJ2-1; the D call may be TRBD1 or TRBD2 (6 bases each). CDR1 SGHRS and CDR2 YFSETQ come from the germline V gene. Deletions cut 4 bases from V and 5 bases from J, with 13 bases between. The CDR3 loop spans 14 amino acids. The CDR3 sequence is CASSIRGQNNEQFF. Here the CDR3 DNA reads TGCGCCAGCAGCATCCGGGGGCAAAACAATGAGCAGTTCTTC.

This chain connects TRBV30 to TRBJ1-6; 8 nucleotides align to TRBD1. This CDR3 contains 14 residues. The V gene's germline CDR1 is GTSNPN and CDR2 SVGIG (reference sequence). V lost 3 bases, J lost 10 bases, and 8 bases stayed unmatched. CDR3 sequence reads: CAWRRGTGGSPLHF. CDR3 bases: TGTGCCTGGAGAAGGGGGACAGGAGGATCACCCCTCCACTTT.

The chain combines TRBV5-1 with TRBJ2-1; 11 bases match TRBD2. The length of the CDR3 is 17 residues. Germline CDR1 and CDR2: SGHRS and YFSETQ. The V and J ends lost 3 bases and 7 bases, in that order; junction bases with no gene match: 12. This CDR3 reads CASSSRASTSGGNEQFF. The DNA for the CDR3 is TGCGCCAGCAGCTCCCGTGCCTCAACTAGCGGGGGTAATGAGCAGTTCTTC.

This chain links TRBV27 with TRBJ1-6; possibly TRBD1 for D (6 bases). The germline V and J ends were trimmed by 6 bases and 10 bases, with 19 bases remaining between them. The CDR3 has 15 amino acids. Germline loops: CDR1 MNHEY, CDR2 SMNVEV (reference sequence). The CDR3 nucleotides are TGTGCCAGCAGATCTAGGCGGGGGCGCGGGTCACCCCTCCACTTT. It specifies CASRSRRGRGSPLHF.

This clone was seen more than once but under ten times. J is TRBJ1-6 and V is TRBV7-2, with D hard to call. CDR1 and CDR2 (germline): SGHTA, FQGNSA. This CDR3 comprises 12 residues. Trimming took off 7 bases at V and 10 bases at J, with 11 bases between the two ends. The CDR3 protein is CASKLEASPLHF. The CDR3, as DNA: TGTGCCAGCAAACTAGAGGCCTCACCCCTCCACTTT.

This clone showed up just a few times. The same CDR3 can be traced to other DNA sequences in this sample. V and J are TRBV29-1 and TRBJ2-5; D is unclear. This CDR3 is built from 10 residues. Deletions cut 3 bases from V and 5 bases from J, with 4 bases between. The germline V gene has CDR1 SQVTM and CDR2 ANQGSEA. The CDR3 DNA sequence: TGCAGCGTTGAGGGGGAGACCCAGTACTTC. Translated, it gives CSVEGETQYF.

The chain is built from TRBV9 and TRBJ2-7; a possible D gene is TRBD1 (6 bases). V was shortened by 0 bases and J by 4 bases, with 11 bases between the two germline ends. The CDR3 covers 14 residues. The germline CDR1 and CDR2 sequences are SGDLS and YYNGEE. The CDR3 spells CASSVAGTTYEQYF. For the CDR3, the DNA is TGTGCCAGCAGCGTAGCAGGGACAACTTACGAGCAGTACTTC.

The chain employs TRBV2 and TRBJ2-7; 9 positions match TRBD2. J was trimmed by 6 bases and V by 1 base; bases with no gene match: 4. Germline V gene lookup returns CDR1 SNHLY and CDR2 FYNNEI. This CDR3 comprises 14 residues. CDR3 nucleotides: TGTGCCAGCAGTGAAGACGCGGGGGGGCGCGAGCAGTACTTC. Translation gives CASSEDAGGREQYF.

The chain uses TRBV7-8 and TRBJ2-1; a possible D gene is TRBD2 (5 bases). The CDR3 runs 13 residues. The germline V gene has CDR1 SGHVS and CDR2 FQNEAQ. Trimming shortened V by 7 bases and J by 8 bases, and 15 bases separated the two germline ends. The CDR3 is CASTLPREDEQFF. The CDR3 DNA reads TGTGCCAGCACTCTCCCCCGGGAAGATGAGCAGTTCTTC.

The rearrangement joins TRBV27 to TRBJ2-5; D gene uncertain. The germline V and J ends were trimmed by 6 bases and 7 bases, with 9 bases remaining between them. Looked up from germline, CDR1 is MNHEY and CDR2 is SMNVEV (reference sequence). The length of the CDR3 is 11 residues. The CDR3 DNA follows: TGTGCCAGCAGGGGGTATATGACCCAGTACTTC. This gives the protein CASRGYMTQYF.

The chain combines TRBV30 with TRBJ1-2, with D unclear. The germline V gene encodes CDR1 GTSNPN and CDR2 SVGIG (reference sequence). CDR3 size: 13 residues. The V end lost 5 bases, the J end lost 2 bases, and 12 bases lay between the germline ends. CDR3 nucleotides: TGTGCCTGGCACGTACCCATCAACTATGGCTACACCTTC. It specifies CAWHVPINYGYTF.

This chain uses TRBV4-1 with TRBJ2-1; D not certain. The germline V gene has CDR1 MGHRA and CDR2 YSYEKL. With 0 bases removed from V and 11 bases from J, the gap between germline ends came to 5 bases. The CDR3 spans 11 residues. In nucleotides, the CDR3 is TGCGCCAGCAGCCAAGAAGGGAAGCAGTTCTTC. Its protein is CASSQEGKQFF.